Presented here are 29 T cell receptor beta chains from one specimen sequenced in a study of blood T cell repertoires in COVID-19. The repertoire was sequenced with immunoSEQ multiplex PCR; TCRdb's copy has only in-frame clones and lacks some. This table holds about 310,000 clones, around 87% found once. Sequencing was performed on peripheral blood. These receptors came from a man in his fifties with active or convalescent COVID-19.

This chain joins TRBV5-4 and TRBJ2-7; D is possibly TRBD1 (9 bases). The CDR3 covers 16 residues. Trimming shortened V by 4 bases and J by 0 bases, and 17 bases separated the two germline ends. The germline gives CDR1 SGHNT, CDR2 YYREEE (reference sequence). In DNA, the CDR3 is TGTGCCAGCAGCCGGGGGGGACAGGGAGCCTCCTACGAGCAGTACTTC. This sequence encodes CASSRGGQGASYEQYF.

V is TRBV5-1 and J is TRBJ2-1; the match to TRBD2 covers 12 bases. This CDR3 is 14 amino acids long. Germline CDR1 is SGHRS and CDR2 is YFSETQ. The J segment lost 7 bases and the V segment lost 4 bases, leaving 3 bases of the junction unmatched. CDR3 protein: CASSGGTSGNEQFF. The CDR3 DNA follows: TGCGCCAGCAGCGGGGGGACTAGCGGGAATGAGCAGTTCTTC.

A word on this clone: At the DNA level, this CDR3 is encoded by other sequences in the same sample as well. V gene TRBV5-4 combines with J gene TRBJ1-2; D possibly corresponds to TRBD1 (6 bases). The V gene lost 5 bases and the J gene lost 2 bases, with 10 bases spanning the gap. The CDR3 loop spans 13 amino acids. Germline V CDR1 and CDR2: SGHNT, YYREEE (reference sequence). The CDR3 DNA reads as TGTGCCAGCAGTCCGGACAGAAACTATGGCTACACCTTC. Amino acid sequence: CASSPDRNYGYTF.

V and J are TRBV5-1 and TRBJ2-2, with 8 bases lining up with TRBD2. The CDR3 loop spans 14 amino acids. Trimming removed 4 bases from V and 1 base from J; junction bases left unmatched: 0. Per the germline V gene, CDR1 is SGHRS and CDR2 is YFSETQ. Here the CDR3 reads CASSREGNTGELFF. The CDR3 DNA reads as TGCGCCAGCAGCCGGGAGGGGAACACCGGGGAGCTGTTTTTT.

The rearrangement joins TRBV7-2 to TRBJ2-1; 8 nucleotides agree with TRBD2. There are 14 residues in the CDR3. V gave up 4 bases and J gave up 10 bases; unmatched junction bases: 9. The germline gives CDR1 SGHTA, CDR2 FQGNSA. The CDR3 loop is CASSSRVGGGEQFF. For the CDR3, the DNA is TGTGCCAGCAGCTCCCGGGTTGGCGGGGGGGAGCAGTTCTTC.

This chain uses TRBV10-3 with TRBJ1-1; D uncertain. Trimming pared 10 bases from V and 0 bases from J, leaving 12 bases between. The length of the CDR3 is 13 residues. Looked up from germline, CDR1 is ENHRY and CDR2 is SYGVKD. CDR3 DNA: TGTGCCAGCCACGGAGGAATGAACACTGAAGCTTTCTTT. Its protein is CASHGGMNTEAFF.

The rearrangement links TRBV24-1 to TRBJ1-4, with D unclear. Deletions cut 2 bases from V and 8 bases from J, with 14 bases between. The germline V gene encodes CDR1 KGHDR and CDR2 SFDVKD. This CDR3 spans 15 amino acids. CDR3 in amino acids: CATSDSRRAEEKLFF. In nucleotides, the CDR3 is TGTGCCACCAGTGATTCAAGGAGAGCCGAGGAAAAACTGTTTTTT.

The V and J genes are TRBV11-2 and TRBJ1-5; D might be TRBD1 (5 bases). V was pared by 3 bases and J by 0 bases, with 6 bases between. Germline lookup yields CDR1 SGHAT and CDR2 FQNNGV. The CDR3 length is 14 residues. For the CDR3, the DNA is TGTGCCAGCAGCTTGGACACTAGCAATCAGCCCCAGCATTTT. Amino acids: CASSLDTSNQPQHF. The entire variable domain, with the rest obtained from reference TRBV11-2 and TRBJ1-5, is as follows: EAGVAQSPRYKIIEKRQSVAFWCNPISGHATLYWYQQILGQGPKLLIQFQNNGVVDDSQLPKDRFSAERLKGVDSTLKIQPAKLEDSAVYLCASSLDTSNQPQHFGDGTRLSIL.

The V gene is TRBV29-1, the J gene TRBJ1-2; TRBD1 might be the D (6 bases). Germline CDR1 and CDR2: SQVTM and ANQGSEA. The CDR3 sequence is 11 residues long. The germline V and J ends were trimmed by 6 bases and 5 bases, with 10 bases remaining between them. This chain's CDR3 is CSVDSSYGYTF. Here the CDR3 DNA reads TGCAGCGTGGACAGCTCTTATGGCTACACCTTC.

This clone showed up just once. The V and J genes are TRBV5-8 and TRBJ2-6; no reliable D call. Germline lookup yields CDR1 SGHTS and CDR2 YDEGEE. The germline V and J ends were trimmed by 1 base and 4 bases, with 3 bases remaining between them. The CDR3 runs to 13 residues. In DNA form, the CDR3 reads TGTGCCAGCAGCTTGACAGGGGCCAACGTCCTGACTTTC. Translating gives CASSLTGANVLTF.

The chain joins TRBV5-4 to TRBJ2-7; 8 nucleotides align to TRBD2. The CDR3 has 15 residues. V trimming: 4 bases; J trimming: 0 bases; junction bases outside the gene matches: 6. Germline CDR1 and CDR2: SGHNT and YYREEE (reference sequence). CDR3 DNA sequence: TGTGCCAGCAGCGAATCAGCGGGGGTCTCCTACGAGCAGTACTTC. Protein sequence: CASSESAGVSYEQYF.

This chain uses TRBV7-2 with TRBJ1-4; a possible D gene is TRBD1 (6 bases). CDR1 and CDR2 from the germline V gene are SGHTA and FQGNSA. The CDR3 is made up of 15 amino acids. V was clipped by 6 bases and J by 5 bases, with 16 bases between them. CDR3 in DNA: TGTGCCAGCAGATCCACAGGGAGAGCGAATGAAAAACTGTTTTTT. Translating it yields CASRSTGRANEKLFF. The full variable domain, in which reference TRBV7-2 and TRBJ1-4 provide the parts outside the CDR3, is GAGVSQSPSNKVTEKGKDVELRCDPISGHTALYWYRQSLGQGLEFLIYFQGNSAPDKSGLPSDRFSAERTGGSVSTLTIQRTQQEDSAVYLCASRSTGRANEKLFFGSGTQLSVL.

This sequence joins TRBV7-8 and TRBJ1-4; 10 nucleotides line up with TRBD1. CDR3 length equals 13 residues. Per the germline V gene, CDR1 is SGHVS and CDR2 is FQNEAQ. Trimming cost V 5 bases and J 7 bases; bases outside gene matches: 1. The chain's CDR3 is CASSRTGGEKLFF. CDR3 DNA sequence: TGTGCCAGCAGCAGGACAGGGGGTGAAAAACTGTTTTTT.

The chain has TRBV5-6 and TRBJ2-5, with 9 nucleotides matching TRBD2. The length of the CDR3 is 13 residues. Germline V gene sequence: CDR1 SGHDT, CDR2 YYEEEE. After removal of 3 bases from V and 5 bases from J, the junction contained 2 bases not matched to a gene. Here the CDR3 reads CASSWTSVETQYF. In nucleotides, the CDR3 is TGTGCCAGCAGCTGGACTAGCGTGGAGACCCAGTACTTC.

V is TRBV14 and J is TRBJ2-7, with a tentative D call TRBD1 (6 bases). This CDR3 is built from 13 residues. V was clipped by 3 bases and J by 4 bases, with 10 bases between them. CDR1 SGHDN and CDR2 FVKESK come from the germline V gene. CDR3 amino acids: CASSQARGYEQYF. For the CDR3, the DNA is TGTGCCAGCAGCCAGGCCAGGGGATACGAGCAGTACTTC.

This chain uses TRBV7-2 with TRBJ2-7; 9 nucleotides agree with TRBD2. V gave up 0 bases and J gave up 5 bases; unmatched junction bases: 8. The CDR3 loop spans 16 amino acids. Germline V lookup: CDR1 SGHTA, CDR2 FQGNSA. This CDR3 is CASSLAPRREGHEQYF. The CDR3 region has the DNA TGTGCCAGCAGCTTAGCTCCTCGGCGGGAGGGGCACGAGCAGTACTTC.

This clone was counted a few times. In nucleotides, the CDR3 is TGTGCCACCAGTGATCCTCTTCGGACAGGGGACTATGGCTACACCTTC. Amino acid sequence: CATSDPLRTGDYGYTF. The chain employs TRBV24-1 and TRBJ1-2, with 9 bases that match TRBD1. V gave up 3 bases and J gave up 3 bases; unmatched junction bases: 7. CDR1 KGHDR and CDR2 SFDVKD come from the germline V gene. This CDR3 spans 16 amino acids.

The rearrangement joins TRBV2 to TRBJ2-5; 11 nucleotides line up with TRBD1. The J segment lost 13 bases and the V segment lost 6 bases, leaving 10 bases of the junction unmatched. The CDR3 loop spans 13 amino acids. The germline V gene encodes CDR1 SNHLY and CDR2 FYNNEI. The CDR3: CASSGQGARVSYF. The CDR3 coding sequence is TGTGCCAGCAGCGGACAGGGGGCGCGAGTATCGTACTTC.

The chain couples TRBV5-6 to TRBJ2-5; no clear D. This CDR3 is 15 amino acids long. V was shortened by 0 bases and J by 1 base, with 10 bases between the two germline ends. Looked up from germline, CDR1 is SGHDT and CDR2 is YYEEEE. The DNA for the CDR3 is TGTGCCAGCAGCTTGGGTTCTGGCCCCCAAGAGACCCAGTACTTC. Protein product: CASSLGSGPQETQYF.

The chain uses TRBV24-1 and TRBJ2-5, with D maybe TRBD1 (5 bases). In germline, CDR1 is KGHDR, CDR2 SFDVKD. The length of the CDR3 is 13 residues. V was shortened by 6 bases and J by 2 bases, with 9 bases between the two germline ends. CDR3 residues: CATSYPGQETQYF. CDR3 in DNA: TGTGCCACCAGTTATCCAGGGCAAGAGACCCAGTACTTC.

The CDR3 nucleotides are TGTGCCACCCAGGGAGACAGGGGGTACCAGCCCCAGCATTTT. Protein: CATQGDRGYQPQHF. V usage is TRBV19 and J usage is TRBJ1-5; TRBD1 matches at 9 bases. The J segment lost 7 bases and the V segment lost 10 bases, leaving 11 bases of the junction unmatched. Germline values: CDR1 LNHDA, CDR2 SQIVND (reference sequence). The CDR3 covers 14 residues.

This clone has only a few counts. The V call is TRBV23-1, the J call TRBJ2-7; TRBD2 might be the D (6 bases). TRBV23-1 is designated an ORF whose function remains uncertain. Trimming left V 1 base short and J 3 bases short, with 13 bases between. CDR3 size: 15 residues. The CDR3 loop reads CASSQCGTMVYEQYF. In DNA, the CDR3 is TGCGCCAGCAGTCAATGCGGGACCATGGTCTACGAGCAGTACTTC.

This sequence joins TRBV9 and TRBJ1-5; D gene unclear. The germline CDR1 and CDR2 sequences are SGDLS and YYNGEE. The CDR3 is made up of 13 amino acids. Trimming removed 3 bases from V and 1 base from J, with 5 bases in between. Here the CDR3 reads CASSDASNQPQHF. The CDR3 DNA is TGTGCCAGCAGCGACGCGAGCAATCAGCCCCAGCATTTT.

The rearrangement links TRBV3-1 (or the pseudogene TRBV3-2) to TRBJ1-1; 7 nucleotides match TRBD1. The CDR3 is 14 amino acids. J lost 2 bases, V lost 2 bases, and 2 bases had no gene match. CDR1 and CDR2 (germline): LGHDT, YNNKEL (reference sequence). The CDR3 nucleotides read TGTGCCAGCAGCCAACGGGACAGCAACACTGAAGCTTTCTTT. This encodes CASSQRDSNTEAFF.

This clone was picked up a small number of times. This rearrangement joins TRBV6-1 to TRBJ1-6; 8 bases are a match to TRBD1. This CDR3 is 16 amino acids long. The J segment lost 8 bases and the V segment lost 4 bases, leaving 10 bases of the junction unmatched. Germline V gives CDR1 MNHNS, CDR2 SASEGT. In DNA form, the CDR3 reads TGTGCCAGCAGTGGGACAGGGAACAGTGGGGATTCACCCCTCCACTTT. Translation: CASSGTGNSGDSPLHF.

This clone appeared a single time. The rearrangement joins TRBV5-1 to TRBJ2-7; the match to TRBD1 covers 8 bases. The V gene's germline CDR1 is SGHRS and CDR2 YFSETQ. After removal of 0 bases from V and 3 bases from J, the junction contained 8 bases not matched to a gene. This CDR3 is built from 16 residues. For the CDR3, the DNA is TGCGCCAGCAGCTTGGCTGACCAAACAGGGGGCTACGAGCAGTACTTC. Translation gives CASSLADQTGGYEQYF.

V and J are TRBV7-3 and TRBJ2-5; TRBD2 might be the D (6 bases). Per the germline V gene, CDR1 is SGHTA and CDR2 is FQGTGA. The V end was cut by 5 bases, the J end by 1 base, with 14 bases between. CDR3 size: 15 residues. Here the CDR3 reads CASSPSGLPQETQYF. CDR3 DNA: TGTGCCAGCAGCCCCAGCGGGCTACCCCAAGAGACCCAGTACTTC.

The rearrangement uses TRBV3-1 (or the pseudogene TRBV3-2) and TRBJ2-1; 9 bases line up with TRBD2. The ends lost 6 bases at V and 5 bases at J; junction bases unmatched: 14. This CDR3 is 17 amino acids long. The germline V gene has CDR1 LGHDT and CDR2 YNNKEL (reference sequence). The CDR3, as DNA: TGTGCCAGCAGTCCCACGGGGAGCGGGAGGCCCAACAATGAGCAGTTCTTC. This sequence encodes CASSPTGSGRPNNEQFF.

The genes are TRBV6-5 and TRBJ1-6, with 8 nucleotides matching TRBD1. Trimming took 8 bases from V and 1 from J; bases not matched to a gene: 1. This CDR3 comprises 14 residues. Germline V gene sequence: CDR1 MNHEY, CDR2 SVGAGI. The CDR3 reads CASDRGSYNSPLHF. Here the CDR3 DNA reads TGTGCCAGCGACAGGGGTTCCTATAATTCACCCCTCCACTTT.